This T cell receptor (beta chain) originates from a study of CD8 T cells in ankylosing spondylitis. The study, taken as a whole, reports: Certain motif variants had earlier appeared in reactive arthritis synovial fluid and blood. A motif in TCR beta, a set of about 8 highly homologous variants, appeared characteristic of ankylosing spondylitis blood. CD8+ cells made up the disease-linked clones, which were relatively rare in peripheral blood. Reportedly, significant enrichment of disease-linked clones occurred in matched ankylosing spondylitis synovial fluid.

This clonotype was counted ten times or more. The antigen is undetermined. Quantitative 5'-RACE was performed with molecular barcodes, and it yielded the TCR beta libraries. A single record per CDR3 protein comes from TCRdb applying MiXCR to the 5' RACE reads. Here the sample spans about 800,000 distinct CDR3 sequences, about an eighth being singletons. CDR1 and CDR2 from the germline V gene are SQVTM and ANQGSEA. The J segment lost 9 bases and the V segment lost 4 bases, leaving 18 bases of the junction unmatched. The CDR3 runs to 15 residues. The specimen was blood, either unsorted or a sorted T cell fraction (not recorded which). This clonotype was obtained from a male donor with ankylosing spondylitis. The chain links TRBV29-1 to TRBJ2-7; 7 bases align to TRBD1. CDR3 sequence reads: CSVAVPPGTALGQYF. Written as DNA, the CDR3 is TGCAGCGTTGCGGTCCCGCCCGGGACAGCCCTGGGGCAGTACTTC.